Presented here are 3 T cell receptor beta chains from one specimen sequenced in a study of OX40 agonist ivuxolimab in advanced cancers. This table comes from immunoSEQ multiplex PCR, and its TCRdb copy is limited to in-frame clones, with some not included. The data show 71,000 or so clones, around 83% seen once. Source: CD4+ or CD8+ T cells sorted from blood, taken in a trial of the OX40 agonist ivuxolimab. These receptor sequences come from an adult with an advanced solid tumor such as melanoma, head and neck, liver or kidney cancer.

The V and J genes are TRBV28 and TRBJ2-4, with D tentatively TRBD1 (5 bases). Per germline, CDR1 MDHEN and CDR2 SYDVKM. The V end was cut by 4 bases, the J end by 0 bases, with 16 bases between. This CDR3 is built from 17 residues. This CDR3 reads CASSSGAAGLAKNIQYF. DNA of the CDR3: TGTGCCAGCAGTTCTGGTGCGGCAGGGCTAGCCAAAAACATTCAGTACTTC. Filled out from reference TRBV28 and TRBJ2-4, the complete variable domain reads DVKVTQSSRYLVKRTGEKVFLECVQDMDHENMFWYRQDPGLGLRLIYFSYDVKMKEKGDIPEGYSVSREKKERFSLILESASTNQTSMYLCASSSGAAGLAKNIQYFGAGTRLSVL.

The rearrangement uses TRBV7-9 and TRBJ1-1; D is unclear. Germline lookup yields CDR1 SEHNR and CDR2 FQNEAQ (reference sequence). V was shortened by 7 bases and J by 0 bases, with 12 bases between the two germline ends. This CDR3 spans 14 amino acids. The DNA for the CDR3 is TGTGCCAGCAACGTTGCCCTTATGAACACTGAAGCTTTCTTT. This codes for CASNVALMNTEAFF.

This chain joins TRBV7-2 and TRBJ2-7; the match to TRBD1 covers 9 bases. Germline lookup yields CDR1 SGHTA and CDR2 FQGNSA. CDR3 size: 13 residues. V shed 5 bases, J shed 7 bases, and the junction held 6 bases outside the gene matches. This CDR3 reads CASSPQGTGEQYF. DNA for the CDR3: TGTGCCAGCAGCCCTCAGGGGACAGGGGAGCAGTACTTC.